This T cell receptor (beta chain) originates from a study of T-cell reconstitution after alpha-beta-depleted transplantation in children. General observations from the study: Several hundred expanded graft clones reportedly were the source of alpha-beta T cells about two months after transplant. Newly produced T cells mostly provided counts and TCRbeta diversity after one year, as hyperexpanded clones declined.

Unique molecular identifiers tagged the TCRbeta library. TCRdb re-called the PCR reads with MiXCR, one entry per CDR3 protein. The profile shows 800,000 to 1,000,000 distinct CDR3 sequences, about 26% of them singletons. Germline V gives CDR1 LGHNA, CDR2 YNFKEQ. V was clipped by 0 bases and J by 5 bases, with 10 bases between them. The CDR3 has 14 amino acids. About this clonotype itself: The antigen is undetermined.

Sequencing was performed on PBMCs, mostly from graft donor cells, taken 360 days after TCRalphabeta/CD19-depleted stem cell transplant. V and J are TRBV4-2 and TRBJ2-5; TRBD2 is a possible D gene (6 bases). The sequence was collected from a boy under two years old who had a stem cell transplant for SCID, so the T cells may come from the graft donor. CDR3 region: CASSQEWLAETQYF. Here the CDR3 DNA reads TGTGCCAGCAGCCAAGAATGGCTAGCGGAGACCCAGTACTTC.